A single sample gave rise to the 18 T cell receptor beta chains below, sequenced in a study of T cell responses to AZD1222 COVID-19 vaccine. Sequencing was performed with immunoSEQ multiplex PCR; in TCRdb, only in-frame clones are kept and a portion is missing. The repertoire holds some 190,000 clones, roughly 90% seen once, with 1.5% to 2% in the top ten. The sample consisted of peripheral blood, taken 28 days after the second AZD1222 dose. These receptors all stem from an adult who received the AZD1222 COVID-19 vaccine.

The chain combines TRBV30 with TRBJ2-7, with 11 bases identical to TRBD2. V was pared by 5 bases and J by 3 bases, with 12 bases of the junction left unmatched. Germline-derived CDR1 and CDR2 are GTSNPN and SVGIG (reference sequence). The CDR3 loop spans 16 amino acids. CDR3 bases: TGTGCCTGGGCCCCCCCCTGGACTAGCGGGTTCTACGAGCAGTACTTC. Translated: CAWAPPWTSGFYEQYF. Together with reference TRBV30 and TRBJ2-7, the CDR3 gives the full variable domain: SQTIHQWPATLVQPVGSPLSLECTVEGTSNPNLYWYRQAAGRGLQLLFYSVGIGQISSEVPQNLSASRPQDRQFILSSKKLLLSDSGFYLCAWAPPWTSGFYEQYFGPGTRLTVT.

This clone appeared a few times. The CDR3 nucleotides read TGTGCCAGCAGTTTATATAGCAGGGGGCTTTTTTTT. Its protein is CASSLYSRGLFF. J is TRBJ1-4 and V is TRBV28; 8 bases are shared with TRBD1. Germline CDR1 MDHEN, CDR2 SYDVKM. V lost 1 base, J lost 17 bases, and 6 bases stayed unmatched. The CDR3 has 12 residues.

The chain recombines TRBV19 with TRBJ1-2, with a weak D call TRBD1 (5 bases). CDR3 length: 12 amino acids. In germline, CDR1 is LNHDA, CDR2 SQIVND (reference sequence). V lost 9 bases to trimming and J lost 6 bases, with 14 bases between them. CDR3 bases: TGTGCCAGCCGTCCGCGGGGCGATGGCTACACCTTC. Encoded protein: CASRPRGDGYTF.

This clone was found once. This chain links TRBV11-2 with TRBJ1-2; TRBD1 might be the D (5 bases). V lost 2 bases, J lost 4 bases, and 11 bases lay in between. Germline V lookup: CDR1 SGHAT, CDR2 FQNNGV. The CDR3 length is 14 residues. The CDR3 here is CASSLFSTGYGYTF. DNA of the CDR3: TGTGCCAGCAGCTTATTCTCTACAGGCTATGGCTACACCTTC.

V and J are TRBV19 and TRBJ2-7; no clear D. Trimming took 0 bases from V and 6 from J, leaving 18 bases between them. The CDR3 has 16 amino acids. Germline CDR1 and CDR2: LNHDA and SQIVND (reference sequence). The CDR3 nucleotides read TGTGCCAGTAGTATAGATGGAAGCAGTGGGGTTTCCGAGCAGTACTTC. This encodes CASSIDGSSGVSEQYF. The variable domain in full, completed from reference TRBV19 and TRBJ2-7, reads DGGITQSPKYLFRKEGQNVTLSCEQNLNHDAMYWYRQDPGQGLRLIYYSQIVNDFQKGDIAEGYSVSREKKESFPLTVTSAQKNPTAFYLCASSIDGSSGVSEQYFGPGTRLTVT.

The rearrangement joins TRBV4-1 to TRBJ2-5; D possibly matches TRBD1 or TRBD2 (5 bases each). CDR3 length: 15 residues. V shed 4 bases and J shed 5 bases, with 17 bases lying between them. Germline loops: CDR1 MGHRA, CDR2 YSYEKL. In DNA form, the CDR3 reads TGCGCCAGCAGCCCAACACCCGGGACGTCGGAGACCCAGTACTTC. Its translation: CASSPTPGTSETQYF.

This chain uses TRBV15 with TRBJ1-4; TRBD1 matches at 8 bases. The germline CDR1 and CDR2 sequences are LNHNV and YYDKDF (reference sequence). This CDR3 comprises 15 residues. The V segment lost 4 bases and the J segment 4 bases; nucleotides outside the gene matches: 5. In DNA form, the CDR3 reads TGTGCCACCAGCAACCGGACAGGGTATAATGAAAAACTGTTTTTT. The encoded protein is CATSNRTGYNEKLFF.

This clone appeared a few times. The chain has TRBV27 and TRBJ1-1; no reliable D call. The CDR3 is 14 residues long. V lost 2 bases and J 1 base, leaving 8 bases between the germline ends. Germline CDR1 reads MNHEY; CDR2 reads SMNVEV (reference sequence). The CDR3 nucleotides are TGTGCCAGCAGTTTAGGTGCAGGGAACACTGAAGCTTTCTTT. It codes for CASSLGAGNTEAFF.

Here the CDR3 reads CASSSSGGPNEKLFF. The CDR3 DNA follows: TGTGCCAGCAGTTCCTCCGGGGGACCTAATGAAAAACTGTTTTTT. The J gene is TRBJ1-4, the V gene TRBV6-6; TRBD1 might be the D (5 bases). The CDR3 is made up of 15 amino acids. CDR1 is MNHNY and CDR2 is SVGAGI in the germline V gene (reference sequence). Trimming stripped 4 bases from V and 3 bases from J, with 12 bases between.

The chain links TRBV18 to TRBJ1-1; the match to TRBD1 covers 7 bases. Losses at the gene ends were 1 base for V and 0 bases for J; bases not matched to a gene: 2. Germline V CDR1 and CDR2: KGHSH, LQKENI. This CDR3 has 15 amino acids. CDR3 sequence: CASSPQGALNTEAFF. The CDR3 region has the DNA TGTGCCAGCTCACCACAGGGGGCCCTGAACACTGAAGCTTTCTTT.

This clone came up a few times. The chain combines TRBV7-3 with TRBJ1-5; D unresolved. CDR3 length equals 16 residues. Germline V lookup: CDR1 SGHTA, CDR2 FQGTGA. V was trimmed by 0 bases and J by 3 bases, leaving 12 bases between them. The CDR3: CASSLTTAVINQPQHF. The CDR3, as DNA: TGTGCCAGCAGCTTAACAACAGCAGTTATCAATCAGCCCCAGCATTTT.

The chain joins TRBV18 to TRBJ1-6; 10 bases are shared with TRBD1. J lost 10 bases, V lost 2 bases, and 8 bases had no gene match. The CDR3 sequence is 16 residues long. Germline CDR1 reads KGHSH; CDR2 reads LQKENI. Here the CDR3 reads CASSPAGTGAGSPLHF. CDR3 bases: TGTGCCAGCTCACCAGCCGGGACAGGGGCTGGATCACCCCTCCACTTT.

The chain uses TRBV10-1 and TRBJ2-7; no definite D call. Germline V gene sequence: CDR1 WNHNN, CDR2 SYGVQD (reference sequence). This CDR3 is 15 amino acids long. With 3 bases removed from V and 3 bases from J, the gap between germline ends came to 15 bases. This chain's CDR3 is CASSDQVGASYEQYF. The CDR3 DNA reads TGCGCCAGCAGTGACCAAGTGGGCGCAAGCTACGAGCAGTACTTC.

This clone was picked up one time. The V call is TRBV6-5, the J call TRBJ1-1; TRBD1 aligns across 7 bases. With 2 bases clipped from V and 8 bases from J, the junction kept 2 bases outside the gene matches. The germline CDR1 and CDR2 sequences are MNHEY and SVGAGI. The CDR3 contains 12 residues. The CDR3 sequence: CASSYATGEAFF. CDR3 nucleotide sequence: TGTGCCAGCAGTTACGCGACAGGGGAAGCTTTCTTT.

The chain carries TRBV28 and TRBJ1-6, with unresolved D. CDR3 length equals 13 residues. Germline CDR1 is MDHEN and CDR2 is SYDVKM. V lost 3 bases and J 7 bases, leaving 7 bases between the germline ends. CDR3 bases: TGTGCCAGCAGTTTTGGGTGGAATTCACCCCTCCACTTT. Amino acids: CASSFGWNSPLHF. The full variable domain, rest sourced from reference TRBV28 and TRBJ1-6, is DVKVTQSSRYLVKRTGEKVFLECVQDMDHENMFWYRQDPGLGLRLIYFSYDVKMKEKGDIPEGYSVSREKKERFSLILESASTNQTSMYLCASSFGWNSPLHFGNGTRLTVT.

The chain uses TRBV4-1 and TRBJ2-7; 7 nucleotides line up with TRBD1. Germline V gives CDR1 MGHRA, CDR2 YSYEKL. V shed 0 bases, J shed 3 bases, and the junction held 2 bases outside the gene matches. The CDR3 sequence is 14 residues long. CDR3 coding DNA: TGCGCCAGCAGCCAAGAACCAGGGGGCTACGAGCAGTACTTC. It codes for CASSQEPGGYEQYF.

J is TRBJ1-1 and V is TRBV28; TRBD1 might be the D (5 bases). The CDR3 length is 14 residues. Trimming pared 5 bases from V and 4 bases from J, leaving 14 bases between. Germline CDR1 and CDR2: MDHEN and SYDVKM. The CDR3, as DNA: TGTGCCAGCAGTACCAACGGGGGTACCACTGAAGCTTTCTTT. Its protein product is CASSTNGGTTEAFF.

This chain uses TRBV30 with TRBJ1-5; no clear D gene. Germline V gene data show CDR1 as GTSNPN and CDR2 as SVGIG (reference sequence). Trimming cost V 0 bases and J 2 bases, with 14 bases left between them. CDR3 length: 16 residues. Written as DNA, the CDR3 is TGTGCCTGGAGTGTCGGGGAATCGGCGGGCAATCAGCCCCAGCATTTT. Translated: CAWSVGESAGNQPQHF.